This TCR beta chain was sequenced for a study of T cells in Graves' hyperthyroidism and ophthalmopathy. Ten or more counts support this clonotype. Regions amplified from RNA transcripts were the TCR beta CDR3 regions. When the TCR CDR3 underwent first-round RT-PCR, the HTBI primer set was used. TCRdb re-derived calls from the multiplex PCR reads in MiXCR, one entry per CDR3 protein. The data contain hundreds of thousands of distinct CDR3 sequences, 14% of them singletons. The CDR3 consists of 15 residues. Germline trimming cut 0 bases from V and 8 bases from J; bases unmatched to any gene: 6. The material sequenced was blood. The rearrangement joins TRBV12-3 or TRBV12-4 to TRBJ1-2; 10 bases fit TRBD1. This receptor was taken from a woman between 50 and 59 years old with Graves' ophthalmopathy. The CDR3 DNA reads TGTGCCAGCAGTTTAGCGCGGGGACAGGGGTGGGGCTACACCTTC. Protein: CASSLARGQGWGYTF.